Shown below are 22 T cell receptor beta chains from a single sample sequenced in a study of blood T cell repertoires in COVID-19 (dated by TCRdb to the early 2020s). The library was built by means of the immunoSEQ multiplex PCR assay. Held by TCRdb, this immuneACCESS table contains in-frame sequences only and omits some clones. Under half of the omission traces to an unresolved V gene where checked; the cause of the rest is unknown. The sample data list 160,000 or so clones, and roughly nine tenths of these were observed just once. The top ten constitute roughly 14% of the sample. Sequencing was performed on peripheral blood. Receptors were obtained from a woman between 40 and 50 years old with acute or convalescent COVID-19.

The rearrangement joins TRBV12-3 or TRBV12-4 to TRBJ2-3; 8 bases map to TRBD2. The CDR3 sequence is 12 residues long. The trim removed 6 bases at V and 4 bases at J, leaving 0 bases unmatched. DNA for the CDR3: TGTGCCAGCAGACTAGCGGCAGATACGCAGTATTTT. Translation gives CASRLAADTQYF.

This clone was seen once. The chain uses TRBV15 and TRBJ2-3; no definite D call. This CDR3 contains 14 residues. Per the germline V gene, CDR1 is LNHNV and CDR2 is YYDKDF (reference sequence). V shed 0 bases and J shed 3 bases, with 7 bases lying between them. CDR3: CATSREQSTDTQYF. CDR3 in DNA: TGTGCCACCAGCAGAGAACAGTCTACAGATACGCAGTATTTT.

The V gene is TRBV2, the J gene TRBJ2-2; 7 bases agree with TRBD1. V lost 2 bases to trimming and J lost 5 bases; unmatched junction nucleotides: 8. Germline assignment: CDR1 SNHLY and CDR2 FYNNEI. The CDR3 covers 16 residues. This CDR3 reads CASSETLGGGTGELFF. The CDR3 coding sequence is TGTGCCAGCAGTGAAACGTTAGGGGGCGGGACCGGGGAGCTGTTTTTT.

The chain couples TRBV27 to TRBJ2-3; 8 bases align to TRBD1. The CDR3 has 16 residues. The V segment lost 4 bases and the J segment 2 bases; nucleotides outside the gene matches: 8. Germline V CDR1 and CDR2: MNHEY, SMNVEV (reference sequence). CDR3 sequence (DNA): TGTGCCAGCAGTTCCCCCGCGACAGGGGCCACAGATACGCAGTATTTT. It translates to CASSSPATGATDTQYF.

The chain has TRBV28 and TRBJ1-1; 7 bases are a match to TRBD1. Trimming took 3 bases from V and 1 from J; bases not matched to a gene: 14. Germline V gene sequence: CDR1 MDHEN, CDR2 SYDVKM. The CDR3 runs 18 residues. CDR3 sequence reads: CASSLGRTGRNPNTEAFF. The CDR3 nucleotides are TGTGCCAGCAGTTTGGGGAGGACAGGCCGAAATCCGAACACTGAAGCTTTCTTT. Full variable domain (remainder filled in from reference TRBV28 and TRBJ1-1): DVKVTQSSRYLVKRTGEKVFLECVQDMDHENMFWYRQDPGLGLRLIYFSYDVKMKEKGDIPEGYSVSREKKERFSLILESASTNQTSMYLCASSLGRTGRNPNTEAFFGQGTRLTVV.

The chain recombines TRBV30 with TRBJ1-1; 8 bases fit TRBD1. The CDR3 totals 14 residues. Germline assignment: CDR1 GTSNPN and CDR2 SVGIG (reference sequence). The V and J ends lost 4 bases and 6 bases, in that order; junction bases with no gene match: 10. CDR3 in amino acids: CAWNLDREFAEAFF. CDR3 sequence (DNA): TGTGCCTGGAACCTGGACAGGGAGTTTGCTGAAGCTTTCTTT. The full variable domain, with the rest looked up from reference TRBV30 and TRBJ1-1, is SQTIHQWPATLVQPVGSPLSLECTVEGTSNPNLYWYRQAAGRGLQLLFYSVGIGQISSEVPQNLSASRPQDRQFILSSKKLLLSDSGFYLCAWNLDREFAEAFFGQGTRLTVV.

The chain employs TRBV11-2 and TRBJ2-1; D uncertain. Germline-derived CDR1 and CDR2 are SGHAT and FQNNGV. Deletions cut 7 bases from V and 9 bases from J, with 16 bases between. This CDR3 comprises 13 residues. The CDR3 DNA follows: TGTGCCAGCACCCTACTCCTCGGTGCTGAGCAGTTCTTC. Amino acid sequence: CASTLLLGAEQFF.

V usage is TRBV18 and J usage is TRBJ2-5, with TRBD1 identical over 11 bases. The germline gives CDR1 KGHSH, CDR2 LQKENI. The V segment lost 2 bases and the J segment 4 bases; nucleotides outside the gene matches: 3. CDR3 length equals 15 residues. As DNA, the CDR3 is TGTGCCAGCTCACCATTCGGGACAGGGGGAGAGACCCAGTACTTC. Protein sequence: CASSPFGTGGETQYF.

The CDR3 protein is CASSLSGLQGAGGEKLFF. The CDR3 DNA follows: TGTGCCAGCAGTTTATCGGGGTTACAGGGGGCGGGTGGTGAAAAACTGTTTTTT. The chain uses TRBV27 and TRBJ1-4; TRBD1 matches at 9 bases. CDR1 is MNHEY and CDR2 is SMNVEV in the germline V gene (reference sequence). The CDR3 has 18 amino acids. V dropped 0 bases and J dropped 7; count of bases not matched to a gene: 12.

This chain links TRBV3-1 (or the pseudogene TRBV3-2) with TRBJ1-6; D unresolved. Trimming took off 1 base at V and 6 bases at J, with 10 bases between the two ends. This CDR3 has 15 residues. Germline V gene lookup returns CDR1 LGHDT and CDR2 YNNKEL (reference sequence). DNA for the CDR3: TGTGCCAGCAGCCAAGTTGGAGGGATTAATTCACCCCTCCACTTT. Residues: CASSQVGGINSPLHF.

The CDR3 loop is CASNTNSAGPTEAFF. The CDR3 coding sequence is TGTGCCAGCAATACGAATTCGGCAGGGCCAACCGAAGCTTTCTTT. The rearrangement uses TRBV14 and TRBJ1-1; possibly TRBD1 for D (5 bases). V was pared by 7 bases and J by 8 bases, with 23 bases between. Germline CDR1 SGHDN, CDR2 FVKESK. This CDR3 region has 15 residues. Together with reference TRBV14 and TRBJ1-1, the CDR3 gives the full variable domain: EAGVTQFPSHSVIEKGQTVTLRCDPISGHDNLYWYRRVMGKEIKFLLHFVKESKQDESGMPNNRFLAERTGGTYSTLKVQPAELEDSGVYFCASNTNSAGPTEAFFGQGTRLTVV.

V gene TRBV6-5 combines with J gene TRBJ2-1; D is unresolved. Trimming shortened V by 7 bases and J by 0 bases, and 7 bases separated the two germline ends. Germline values: CDR1 MNHEY, CDR2 SVGAGI. The CDR3 has 13 amino acids. In DNA, the CDR3 is TGTGCCAGCACAACGGGCTCCTACAATGAGCAGTTCTTC. Its protein is CASTTGSYNEQFF.

The DNA for the CDR3 is TGTGCCAGCAGCTTAAGGTCAGCGGCCCTTCGTGATGAGCAGTTCTTC. Translation gives CASSLRSAALRDEQFF. The chain joins TRBV7-9 to TRBJ2-1; tentative D call: TRBD2 (5 bases). Germline values: CDR1 SEHNR, CDR2 FQNEAQ (reference sequence). V shed 2 bases and J shed 8 bases, with 19 bases lying between them. There are 16 residues in the CDR3.

This chain uses TRBV6-5 with TRBJ1-5, with D maybe TRBD1 (6 bases). V was clipped by 5 bases and J by 2 bases, with 10 bases between them. The V gene's germline CDR1 is MNHEY and CDR2 SVGAGI. The CDR3 consists of 14 residues. DNA of the CDR3: TGTGCCAGCAGTCAACAGGGAGGCAATCAGCCCCAGCATTTT. Its protein is CASSQQGGNQPQHF.

This rearrangement joins TRBV15 to TRBJ1-4; 10 bases line up with TRBD1. CDR1 is LNHNV, CDR2 YYDKDF, per germline (reference sequence). V lost 5 bases to trimming and J lost 5 bases; unmatched junction nucleotides: 11. CDR3 length: 17 residues. The CDR3 region has the DNA TGTGCCACCAGCCCCGGGACAGGGGTTTTATTGAATGAAAAACTGTTTTTT. Translated: CATSPGTGVLLNEKLFF. The whole variable domain, filled in from reference TRBV15 and TRBJ1-4, reads DAMVIQNPRYQVTQFGKPVTLSCSQTLNHNVMYWYQQKSSQAPKLLFHYYDKDFNNEADTPDNFQSRRPNTSFCFLDIRSPGLGDTAMYLCATSPGTGVLLNEKLFFGSGTQLSVL.

The chain is built from TRBV7-2 and TRBJ1-5, with D uncertain. V was cut by 1 base and J by 9 bases, with 7 bases left in between. The CDR3 is 12 residues long. The germline CDR1 and CDR2 sequences are SGHTA and FQGNSA. As DNA, the CDR3 is TGTGCCAGCAGCTTAGTCAGCGGGCCCCAGCATTTT. It specifies CASSLVSGPQHF.

The chain joins TRBV5-1 to TRBJ2-7, with 7 nucleotides matching TRBD1. V lost 4 bases, J lost 2 bases, and 6 bases stayed unmatched. This CDR3 is 14 amino acids long. Germline V gives CDR1 SGHRS, CDR2 YFSETQ. The CDR3 DNA is TGCGCCAGCAGCGAGACCGGGACAGCCTACGAGCAGTACTTC. Its translation: CASSETGTAYEQYF.

The chain uses TRBV7-8 and TRBJ2-7; TRBD2 matches at 8 bases. Trimming cost V 5 bases and J 2 bases; bases outside gene matches: 8. The CDR3 is made up of 15 amino acids. Looked up from germline, CDR1 is SGHVS and CDR2 is FQNEAQ. The CDR3 region has the DNA TGTGCCAGCAGCACGGGGGGGGCAGGTACCTACGAGCAGTACTTC. Translation: CASSTGGAGTYEQYF.

The chain joins TRBV10-3 to TRBJ2-3; 14 nucleotides align to TRBD2. The CDR3 runs 18 residues. Germline values: CDR1 ENHRY, CDR2 SYGVKD. Unmatched junction bases numbered 8, after V lost 4 bases and J lost 2 bases. In DNA, the CDR3 is TGTGCCATCAGTGTTGGGACTAGCGGGGGAGCAAACACAGATACGCAGTATTTT. Encoded protein: CAISVGTSGGANTDTQYF.

The rearrangement links TRBV3-1 (or the pseudogene TRBV3-2) to TRBJ2-3; no clear D gene. Trimming took off 0 bases at V and 7 bases at J, with 8 bases between the two ends. The CDR3 runs to 13 residues. The germline V gene has CDR1 LGHDT and CDR2 YNNKEL (reference sequence). The CDR3 spells CASSQELAHTQYF. The CDR3 region has the DNA TGTGCCAGCAGCCAAGAATTAGCTCATACGCAGTATTTT.

The DNA of the CDR3 is TGTGCCAGCAGCTTGTGGGTATTCGGGACAGGGTCTCCCGAGCAGTACTTC. Translated: CASSLWVFGTGSPEQYF. The chain recombines TRBV5-5 with TRBJ2-7; TRBD1 matches at 9 bases. Trimming at V came to 1 base and at J to 6 bases, leaving 14 bases not matched to a gene. CDR1 and CDR2 from the germline V gene are SGHKS and YYEKEE (reference sequence). There are 17 residues in the CDR3.

The rearrangement links TRBV10-3 to TRBJ2-7, with D maybe TRBD1 (5 bases). CDR3 length: 15 residues. V lost 2 bases and J 4 bases, leaving 15 bases between the germline ends. Germline loops: CDR1 ENHRY, CDR2 SYGVKD. The CDR3 region has the DNA TGTGCCATCAGTGAGACCAGGCAGGGTCTGTACGAGCAGTACTTC. Its protein is CAISETRQGLYEQYF.